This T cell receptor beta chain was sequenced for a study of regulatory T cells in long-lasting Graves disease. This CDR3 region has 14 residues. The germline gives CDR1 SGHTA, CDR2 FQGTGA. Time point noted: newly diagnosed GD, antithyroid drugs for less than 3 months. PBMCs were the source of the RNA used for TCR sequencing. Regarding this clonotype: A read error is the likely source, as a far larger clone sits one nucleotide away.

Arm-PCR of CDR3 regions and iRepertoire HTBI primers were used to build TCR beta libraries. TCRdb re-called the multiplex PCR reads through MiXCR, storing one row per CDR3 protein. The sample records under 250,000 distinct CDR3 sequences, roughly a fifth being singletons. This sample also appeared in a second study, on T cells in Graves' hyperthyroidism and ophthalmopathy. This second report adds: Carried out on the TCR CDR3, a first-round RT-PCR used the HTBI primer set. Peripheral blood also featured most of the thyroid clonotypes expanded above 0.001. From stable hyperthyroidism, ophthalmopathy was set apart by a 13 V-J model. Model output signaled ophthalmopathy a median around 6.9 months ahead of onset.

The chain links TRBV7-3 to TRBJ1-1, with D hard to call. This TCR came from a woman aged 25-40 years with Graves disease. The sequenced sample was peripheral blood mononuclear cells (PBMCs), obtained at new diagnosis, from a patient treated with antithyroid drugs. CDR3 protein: CVSSSLGRNTEAFF. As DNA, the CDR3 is TGTGTCAGCAGCTCACTGGGGAGGAACACTGAAGCTTTCTTT. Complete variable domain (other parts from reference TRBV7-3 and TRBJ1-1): GAGVSQTPSNKVTEKGKYVELRCDPISGHTALYWYRQSLGQGPEFLIYFQGTGAADDSGLPNDRFFAVRPEGSVSTLKIQRTERGDSAVYLCVSSSLGRNTEAFFGQGTRLTVV.